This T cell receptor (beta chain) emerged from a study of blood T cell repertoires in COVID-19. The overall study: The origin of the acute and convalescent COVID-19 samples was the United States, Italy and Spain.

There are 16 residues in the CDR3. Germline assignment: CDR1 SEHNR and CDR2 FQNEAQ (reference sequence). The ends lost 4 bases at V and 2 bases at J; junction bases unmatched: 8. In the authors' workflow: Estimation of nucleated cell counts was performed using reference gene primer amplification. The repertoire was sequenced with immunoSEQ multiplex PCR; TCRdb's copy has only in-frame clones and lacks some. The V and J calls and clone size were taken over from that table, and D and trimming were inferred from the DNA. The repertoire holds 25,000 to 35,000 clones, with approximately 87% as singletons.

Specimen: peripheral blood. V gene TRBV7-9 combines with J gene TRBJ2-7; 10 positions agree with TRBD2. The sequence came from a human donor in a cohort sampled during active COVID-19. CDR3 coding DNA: TGTGCCAGCAGCTCCGCCTTAGCGGGGGGACCCTACGAGCAGTACTTC. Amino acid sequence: CASSSALAGGPYEQYF.